This is a list of T cell receptor beta chains from one sample in a study of cytomegalovirus exposure and HLA in healthy donors. Clones were read by immunoSEQ multiplex PCR, and TCRdb kept only the in-frame ones, dropping some. The table has around 75,000 clones, approximately 80% seen once. The sequencing input was PBMCs. The receptor source for this set is a man aged 25 to 40 in good health and CMV-seronegative. CDR3s include the opening cysteine and the closing phenylalanine or tryptophan. The order of the fields is D gene, J gene, V gene, clone size, CDR3 DNA, CDR3 protein. A D gene is named only where the DNA matches it firmly. Size values are once, few and many counts, or a class for expanded clones, and some rows have none.

d_gene: TRBD2; j_gene: TRBJ2-3; v_gene: TRBV7-2; abundance: -; CDR3nt: TGTGCCAGCAGCTCCCGGACTAGCGGGAGGCCGGGGGGGACGCAGTATTTT; CDR3aa: CASSSRTSGRPGGTQYF
d_gene: TRBD2; j_gene: TRBJ2-1; v_gene: TRBV25-1; abundance: -; CDR3nt: TGTGCCAGCAGTGATAATGTGTTTCCGACTAGCGGCTGGAATGAGCAGTTCTTC; CDR3aa: CASSDNVFPTSGWNEQFF
d_gene: TRBD1; j_gene: TRBJ1-6; v_gene: TRBV5-3; abundance: -; CDR3nt: TGTGCCAGAAGCTTAATCCACAGGGGGCGTTCACCCCTCCACTTT; CDR3aa: CARSLIHRGRSPLHF
d_gene: -; j_gene: TRBJ2-2; v_gene: TRBV6-5; abundance: -; CDR3nt: TGTGCCAGCAGAGGTCTAGACACCGGGGAGCTGTTTTTT; CDR3aa: CASRGLDTGELFF
d_gene: -; j_gene: TRBJ1-4; v_gene: TRBV9; abundance: -; CDR3nt: TGTGCCAGCAGCGTAGAAGGAGGGTTTGAGGAAAAACTGTTTTTT; CDR3aa: CASSVEGGFEEKLFF
d_gene: -; j_gene: TRBJ1-6; v_gene: TRBV2; abundance: -; CDR3nt: TGTGCCAGTTGCGACACGTCTGTGGATTCACCCCTCCACTTT; CDR3aa: CASCDTSVDSPLHF
d_gene: -; j_gene: TRBJ1-4; v_gene: TRBV28; abundance: -; CDR3nt: TGTGCCAGCAGTTTTCGCGTACGGGGAAAACTGTTTTTT; CDR3aa: CASSFRVRGKLFF
d_gene: TRBD2; j_gene: TRBJ2-1; v_gene: TRBV6-6; abundance: -; CDR3nt: TGTGCCAGCAGTTACGGCGGGAGCTCCTACAATGAGCAGTTCTTC; CDR3aa: CASSYGGSSYNEQFF
d_gene: -; j_gene: TRBJ2-7; v_gene: TRBV7-8; abundance: -; CDR3nt: TGTGCCAGCTATGAGACAGGCATCTCCTACGAGCAGTACTTC; CDR3aa: CASYETGISYEQYF
d_gene: -; j_gene: TRBJ2-3; v_gene: TRBV6-5; abundance: -; CDR3nt: TGTGCCAGCACCACCCCAGGGGCAGATACGCAGTATTTT; CDR3aa: CASTTPGADTQYF
d_gene: TRBD1; j_gene: TRBJ1-4; v_gene: TRBV9; abundance: -; CDR3nt: TGTGCCAGCAGCGGGACAGGGGTTCGGGAAAAACTGTTTTTT; CDR3aa: CASSGTGVREKLFF
d_gene: -; j_gene: TRBJ2-3; v_gene: TRBV5-1; abundance: -; CDR3nt: TGCGCCAGCAGCCTTCGGACTTACACAGATACGCAGTATTTT; CDR3aa: CASSLRTYTDTQYF
d_gene: -; j_gene: TRBJ1-2; v_gene: TRBV11-2; abundance: few; CDR3nt: TGTGCCAGCACGACGGGGAACTATGGCTACACCTTC; CDR3aa: CASTTGNYGYTF
d_gene: TRBD1; j_gene: TRBJ1-4; v_gene: TRBV6-5; abundance: -; CDR3nt: TGTGCCAGCAGCCTGACAGGGACTAATGAAAAACTGTTTTTT; CDR3aa: CASSLTGTNEKLFF
d_gene: -; j_gene: TRBJ2-1; v_gene: TRBV28; abundance: few; CDR3nt: TGTGCCAGCAGTCAACCCCGGGTTAACAATGAGCAGTTCTTC; CDR3aa: CASSQPRVNNEQFF
d_gene: -; j_gene: TRBJ2-2; v_gene: TRBV29-1; abundance: -; CDR3nt: TGCAGCGGGGACAAGACGGGCACCGGGGAGCTGTTTTTT; CDR3aa: CSGDKTGTGELFF
d_gene: TRBD1; j_gene: TRBJ1-1; v_gene: TRBV5-1; abundance: -; CDR3nt: TGCGCCAGCAACCCCTCAGGGGGAGGCACTGAAGCTTTCTTT; CDR3aa: CASNPSGGGTEAFF
d_gene: -; j_gene: TRBJ1-2; v_gene: TRBV10-3; abundance: -; CDR3nt: TGTGCCACTCAAGGGGATCTTGGGGACTATGGCTACACCTTC; CDR3aa: CATQGDLGDYGYTF
d_gene: -; j_gene: TRBJ2-1; v_gene: TRBV7-8; abundance: -; CDR3nt: TGTGCCAGCAGCTTCCTAGCGGAGGGGGGTGAGCAGTTCTTC; CDR3aa: CASSFLAEGGEQFF
d_gene: TRBD1; j_gene: TRBJ2-2; v_gene: TRBV4-3; abundance: -; CDR3nt: TGCGCCAGCAGCCAAGATTCCGACAGGGACACCGGGGAGCTGTTTTTT; CDR3aa: CASSQDSDRDTGELFF
d_gene: -; j_gene: TRBJ1-4; v_gene: TRBV19; abundance: -; CDR3nt: TGTGCCAGTCAAAGGTTCGTGAGGGCCCCTAATGAAAAACTGTTTTTT; CDR3aa: CASQRFVRAPNEKLFF
d_gene: -; j_gene: TRBJ1-4; v_gene: TRBV5-1; abundance: -; CDR3nt: TGCGCCAGCAGCTTCACGGGACACGATGATGAAAAACTGTTTTTT; CDR3aa: CASSFTGHDDEKLFF
d_gene: TRBD1; j_gene: TRBJ2-7; v_gene: TRBV4-1; abundance: -; CDR3nt: TGCGCCAGCAGCCAAGATCCGGACAGGTTGGCCTACGAGCAGTACTTC; CDR3aa: CASSQDPDRLAYEQYF
d_gene: TRBD2; j_gene: TRBJ2-3; v_gene: TRBV5-1; abundance: -; CDR3nt: TGCGCCAGCAGCTTGGGGGCGGGAGAAGATACGCAGTATTTT; CDR3aa: CASSLGAGEDTQYF
d_gene: -; j_gene: TRBJ2-5; v_gene: TRBV2; abundance: -; CDR3nt: TGTGCCAGCAGTGACATCAGGGAGACCCAGTACTTC; CDR3aa: CASSDIRETQYF
d_gene: -; j_gene: TRBJ2-7; v_gene: TRBV4-3; abundance: -; CDR3nt: TGCGCCAGCAGCCAAGATTTTGGCCACTACGAGCAGTACTTC; CDR3aa: CASSQDFGHYEQYF
d_gene: -; j_gene: TRBJ2-7; v_gene: TRBV4-1; abundance: -; CDR3nt: TGCGCCAGCAGCCCCTGGCCTAGGGGTCCCCGCGAGCAGTACTTC; CDR3aa: CASSPWPRGPREQYF
d_gene: TRBD1; j_gene: TRBJ2-5; v_gene: TRBV5-1; abundance: -; CDR3nt: TGCGCCAGCAGCTCCGGGACAGGGGGCCCGTTCCGGGAGACCCAGTACTTC; CDR3aa: CASSSGTGGPFRETQYF
d_gene: TRBD2; j_gene: TRBJ2-7; v_gene: TRBV18; abundance: -; CDR3nt: TGTGCCAGCTCATCCTTTGGGGGGGTCCCGGACGAGCAGTACTTC; CDR3aa: CASSSFGGVPDEQYF
d_gene: TRBD2; j_gene: TRBJ2-1; v_gene: TRBV4-1; abundance: -; CDR3nt: TGCGCCAGCAGCCAAGCCACACCGAGCGGGAGCCCCTACAATGAGCAGTTCTTC; CDR3aa: CASSQATPSGSPYNEQFF
d_gene: TRBD1; j_gene: TRBJ2-3; v_gene: TRBV14; abundance: -; CDR3nt: TGTGCCAGCAGCCAAGATTGGACAGGGACAGATACGCAGTATTTT; CDR3aa: CASSQDWTGTDTQYF
d_gene: TRBD1; j_gene: TRBJ1-2; v_gene: TRBV4-2; abundance: -; CDR3nt: TGTGCCAGCAGCCAAACCGACAGGGACTATGGCTACACCTTC; CDR3aa: CASSQTDRDYGYTF
d_gene: -; j_gene: TRBJ1-4; v_gene: TRBV5-4; abundance: -; CDR3nt: TGTGCCAGCAGCTTGATTGGAGGGCCGATCGAAAAACTGTTTTTT; CDR3aa: CASSLIGGPIEKLFF
d_gene: -; j_gene: TRBJ1-5; v_gene: TRBV27; abundance: -; CDR3nt: TGTGCCAGCAGTTTTAGGGGGGGTCAGCCCCAGCATTTT; CDR3aa: CASSFRGGQPQHF
d_gene: -; j_gene: TRBJ2-7; v_gene: TRBV2; abundance: -; CDR3nt: TGTGCCAGCAGAGAAGGACAGTATTCCTACGAGCAGTACTTC; CDR3aa: CASREGQYSYEQYF
d_gene: -; j_gene: TRBJ1-1; v_gene: TRBV5-1; abundance: -; CDR3nt: TGCGCCAGCAGCTTGAGAGGGTTACGGGGTGACACTGAAGCTTTCTTT; CDR3aa: CASSLRGLRGDTEAFF
d_gene: TRBD2; j_gene: TRBJ2-2; v_gene: TRBV2; abundance: -; CDR3nt: TGTGCCAGCAGTGCGGAGACTAGCGGCACCGGGGAGCTGTTTTTT; CDR3aa: CASSAETSGTGELFF
d_gene: -; j_gene: TRBJ2-7; v_gene: TRBV27; abundance: few; CDR3nt: TGTGCCAGCAGTCAGACAGACTCCTACGAGCAGTACTTC; CDR3aa: CASSQTDSYEQYF
d_gene: TRBD1; j_gene: TRBJ1-2; v_gene: TRBV13; abundance: -; CDR3nt: TGTGCCAGCAGCTTAGTCCAAACAGGGGGCGAGGGCTACACCTTC; CDR3aa: CASSLVQTGGEGYTF
d_gene: -; j_gene: TRBJ1-6; v_gene: TRBV4-3; abundance: -; CDR3nt: TGCGCCAGCAGCCAAGATCGGACAGTAAACTATAATTCACCCCTCCACTTT; CDR3aa: CASSQDRTVNYNSPLHF
d_gene: TRBD1; j_gene: TRBJ1-5; v_gene: TRBV13; abundance: -; CDR3nt: TGTGCCAGCAGCTTAGGGGGACAGGGGCAGCCCCAGCATTTT; CDR3aa: CASSLGGQGQPQHF
d_gene: TRBD2; j_gene: TRBJ2-5; v_gene: TRBV9; abundance: once; CDR3nt: TGTGCCAGCACGCCTAGCGGGACAGAGACCCAGTACTTC; CDR3aa: CASTPSGTETQYF
d_gene: -; j_gene: TRBJ1-2; v_gene: TRBV6-5; abundance: -; CDR3nt: TGTGCCAGCAGTTACTCGTACAGGGAGGGTGGCTACACCTTC; CDR3aa: CASSYSYREGGYTF
d_gene: TRBD2; j_gene: TRBJ2-1; v_gene: TRBV9; abundance: -; CDR3nt: TGTGCCAGCAGCACCTCCGGGACTAGCGGGGTTGAGCAGTTCTTC; CDR3aa: CASSTSGTSGVEQFF
d_gene: -; j_gene: TRBJ2-3; v_gene: TRBV5-1; abundance: few; CDR3nt: TGCGCCAGCCGACAGGATAGCACAGATACGCAGTATTTT; CDR3aa: CASRQDSTDTQYF
d_gene: -; j_gene: TRBJ2-3; v_gene: TRBV29-1; abundance: -; CDR3nt: TGCAGCGTTGACAGCCCCTGGGGGGATAGCACAGATACGCAGTATTTT; CDR3aa: CSVDSPWGDSTDTQYF
d_gene: -; j_gene: TRBJ1-1; v_gene: TRBV7-2; abundance: -; CDR3nt: TGTGCCAGCAGTCTCCGGACAGCTTTAGAAGCTTTCTTT; CDR3aa: CASSLRTALEAFF
d_gene: -; j_gene: TRBJ2-7; v_gene: TRBV15; abundance: many; CDR3nt: TGTGCCACCAGCCCCAGGAAAAGCTCCTACGAGCAGTACTTC; CDR3aa: CATSPRKSSYEQYF
d_gene: -; j_gene: TRBJ2-5; v_gene: TRBV29-1; abundance: -; CDR3nt: TGCAGCGCCGCCCCGGGAGTAATCGAGACCCAGTACTTC; CDR3aa: CSAAPGVIETQYF
d_gene: -; j_gene: TRBJ1-1; v_gene: TRBV5-1; abundance: -; CDR3nt: TGCGCCAGCAGCCCGAGCCCGGGACAAGTGAACACTGAAGCTTTCTTT; CDR3aa: CASSPSPGQVNTEAFF
d_gene: -; j_gene: TRBJ1-5; v_gene: TRBV5-1; abundance: -; CDR3nt: TGCGCCAGCAGCTTGGGAGATTTCAATCAGCCCCAGCATTTT; CDR3aa: CASSLGDFNQPQHF
d_gene: TRBD1; j_gene: TRBJ2-2; v_gene: TRBV5-1; abundance: few; CDR3nt: TGCGCCAGCAGCTTACAGGGGGCGCCCGGGGAGCTGTTTTTT; CDR3aa: CASSLQGAPGELFF
d_gene: -; j_gene: TRBJ1-5; v_gene: TRBV18; abundance: -; CDR3nt: TGTGCCAGCTCACCAGGGGCAGGGCGCAATCAGCCCCAGCATTTT; CDR3aa: CASSPGAGRNQPQHF
d_gene: -; j_gene: TRBJ1-2; v_gene: TRBV4-1; abundance: -; CDR3nt: TGCGCCAGCAGACGGACCGGGGTCACATCTGGCTACACCTTC; CDR3aa: CASRRTGVTSGYTF
d_gene: -; j_gene: TRBJ2-5; v_gene: TRBV5-1; abundance: -; CDR3nt: TGCGCCAGCAGCTTGGGGTTAGCGTTCGGAGAGACCCAGTACTTC; CDR3aa: CASSLGLAFGETQYF
d_gene: TRBD1; j_gene: TRBJ2-3; v_gene: TRBV11-1; abundance: few; CDR3nt: TGTGCCAGCAGCGCCCGGACAGGATTTAGCACAGATACGCAGTATTTT; CDR3aa: CASSARTGFSTDTQYF
d_gene: TRBD1; j_gene: TRBJ1-2; v_gene: TRBV13; abundance: -; CDR3nt: TGTGCCACCGCGACGGGACAGGCCAACTATGGCTACACCTTC; CDR3aa: CATATGQANYGYTF
d_gene: -; j_gene: TRBJ1-4; v_gene: TRBV18; abundance: -; CDR3nt: TGTGCCAGCTCACCTCGTTGGAGTCCTGTTGATGAAAAACTGTTTTTT; CDR3aa: CASSPRWSPVDEKLFF